The T cell receptor (beta chain) described here comes from a study of T cell changes during pregnancy in multiple sclerosis. The assay was immunoSEQ multiplex PCR, and TCRdb's table has in-frame clones only and misses some. The sample has roughly 110,000 clones; around 93% are singletons. This clone was detected only once. This CDR3 contains 12 residues. The V segment lost 5 bases and the J segment 14 bases; nucleotides outside the gene matches: 10. The germline CDR1 and CDR2 sequences are SEHNR and FQNEAQ (reference sequence). Sequencing used peripheral blood, obtained in the third trimester of pregnancy. The clonotype originates from a female donor in good health, enrolled as a control in a pregnancy study. This chain joins TRBV7-9 and TRBJ2-3; 7 positions match TRBD1. The CDR3 protein is CASSLPTGHVYF. The CDR3 coding sequence is TGTGCCAGCAGCCTTCCGACAGGGCATGTGTATTTT. Filled out from reference TRBV7-9 and TRBJ2-3, the complete variable domain reads DTGVSQNPRHKITKRGQNVTFRCDPISEHNRLYWYRQTLGQGPEFLTYFQNEAQLEKSRLLSDRFSAERPKGSFSTLEIQRTEQGDSAMYLCASSLPTGHVYFGPGTRLTVL.